This TCR beta chain was observed in a study of response to subunit inactivated influenza vaccine (dated by TCRdb to the late 2010s). Broadly, across the study: The study used deep quantitative T cell receptor repertoire profiling to track responses to a trivalent subunit inactivated influenza vaccine. Results and caveats for the whole study, not just this receptor: The authors suggested that each seasonal influenza vaccination may recruit only a limited number of new T cells.

The CDR3 has 13 amino acids, counting the end cysteine and phenylalanine. CDR3 DNA is the only sequence kept; it has 39 bases, read in frame from the first base. Trimming costs V 0 bases and J 4 bases, and their ends lie 9 bases apart. The germline V gene (reference sequence) gives CDR1 as DFQATT and CDR2 as SNEGSKA. This clonotype was detected only a few times. It has no known antigen specificity. It has no much larger one-base neighbor in the sample; base qualities were not kept. The library was obtained by RT-PCR. The run used an Illumina HiSeq 2500. Using fastp at Q25 and MiXCR, TCRdb reprocessed the public reads and kept productive beta chains. Every distinct CDR3 protein forms one entry, paired with its most common genes and DNA. The sample profile shows about 800,000 distinct CDR3 sequences; around 21% of them were found once. The top ten clonotypes cover about 10% of the sample.

The input for sequencing was PBMCs from blood, taken roughly 5 days after vaccination. This clonotype was sampled from a man aged 50 or older who received an inactivated influenza vaccine. Donor details come from another sample of the same person, matched by shared clones. Recombination joined TRBV20-1 with TRBJ1-1; the D gene remains uncertain. The CDR3 region has the sequence CSARDLGSTEAFF. The sequenced DNA is TGCAGTGCTAGAGATCTAGGTAGCACTGAAGCTTTCTTT.